This T cell receptor (beta chain) was found in a study of blood T cells in healthy people across ages. General study findings and limits: The study lacked donor CMV status, which possibly confounded expanded clonotype changes.

The CDR3 is 12 amino acids. V lost 5 bases, J lost 10 bases, and 7 bases stayed unmatched. CDR1 DFQATT and CDR2 SNEGSKA come from the germline V gene (reference sequence). Comment on this clonotype: Its target is not known.

RNA extraction gave at least 5 micrograms of total RNA per sample. Sample-barcoded 5' priming and a J-beta primer mix drove a second PCR of roughly 6 to 12 cycles. TCRdb passed the 5' RACE reads through MiXCR, listing each CDR3 protein once. This sample has around 940,000 distinct CDR3 sequences, with just over 50% found just once. The clonotype comes from a woman aged 60-75 years in good health. The V gene is TRBV20-1, the J gene TRBJ2-3, with TRBD1 matching 9 bases. The specimen was blood. The CDR3 coding sequence is TGCAGTGCTGAGGGGACAGGGTCCGCGCAGTATTTT. It yields the protein CSAEGTGSAQYF.